The 15 T cell receptor beta chains in this list originate from one sample, sequenced in a study of cytomegalovirus exposure and HLA in healthy donors. The PCR ran on 60 Vbeta and 13 Jbeta primers. Method: immunoSEQ multiplex PCR; TCRdb's copy keeps in-frame clones and lacks some. The sample shows 140,000 or so clones, approximately 65% of them seen only once. Input material: PBMCs. Receptors were obtained from a woman aged 60-70 years in good health and CMV-seronegative.

The CDR3, as DNA: TGCGCCAGCAGCAACGGACTAGCGGGAGGGGATACGCAGTATTTT. Its protein product is CASSNGLAGGDTQYF. The gene calls are TRBV5-1 and TRBJ2-3; 15 bases are a match to TRBD2. After removal of 4 bases from V and 6 bases from J, the junction contained 3 bases not matched to a gene. Germline CDR1 reads SGHRS; CDR2 reads YFSETQ. This CDR3 is 15 amino acids long.

The rearrangement links TRBV2 to TRBJ1-2, with TRBD1 as a possible D gene (6 bases). Germline CDR1 is SNHLY and CDR2 is FYNNEI. The CDR3 loop spans 13 amino acids. Trimming stripped 7 bases from V and 2 bases from J, with 11 bases between. CDR3 residues: CASTQRGNYGYTF. DNA for the CDR3: TGTGCCAGCACCCAGAGGGGGAACTATGGCTACACCTTC.

This clone was picked up a small number of times. The chain links TRBV19 to TRBJ1-5, with 10 bases identical to TRBD1. The J segment lost 5 bases and the V segment lost 7 bases, leaving 5 bases of the junction unmatched. The CDR3 length is 14 residues. CDR1 is LNHDA and CDR2 is SQIVND in the germline V gene (reference sequence). The CDR3 sequence is CASTDRGSHQPQHF. The DNA of the CDR3 is TGTGCCAGTACGGACAGGGGGTCTCATCAGCCCCAGCATTTT. The whole variable domain, filled in from reference TRBV19 and TRBJ1-5, reads DGGITQSPKYLFRKEGQNVTLSCEQNLNHDAMYWYRQDPGQGLRLIYYSQIVNDFQKGDIAEGYSVSREKKESFPLTVTSAQKNPTAFYLCASTDRGSHQPQHFGDGTRLSIL.

This chain uses TRBV2 with TRBJ2-5; 8 nucleotides match TRBD1. The germline gives CDR1 SNHLY, CDR2 FYNNEI. The trim removed 3 bases at V and 8 bases at J, leaving 8 bases unmatched. CDR3 length: 14 residues. The CDR3 protein is CASSDGGTGRTQYF. CDR3 DNA sequence: TGTGCCAGCAGTGATGGTGGGACAGGTCGAACCCAGTACTTC.

J is TRBJ1-4 and V is TRBV7-9; D is perhaps TRBD1 (5 bases). CDR3 length: 12 residues. V was clipped by 5 bases and J by 8 bases, with 9 bases between them. Germline lookup yields CDR1 SEHNR and CDR2 FQNEAQ (reference sequence). The CDR3 region has the DNA TGTGCCAGCAGCAGGGGTTTGGAAAAACTGTTTTTT. Its translation: CASSRGLEKLFF.

V is TRBV7-2 and J is TRBJ1-2; D ambiguous. This CDR3 is built from 14 residues. Germline CDR1 and CDR2: SGHTA and FQGNSA. Deletions cut 1 base from V and 8 bases from J, with 14 bases between. The CDR3 DNA sequence: TGTGCCAGCAGCTTAGAAGTAGCCTCTGACGGCTACACCTTC. Encoded protein: CASSLEVASDGYTF.

In this sample, this clone turned up a few times. At the DNA level, this CDR3 is encoded by other sequences in the same sample as well. J is TRBJ2-7 and V is TRBV6-5; D is uncertain. CDR1 is MNHEY and CDR2 is SVGAGI in the germline V gene. Trimming took off 6 bases at V and 0 bases at J, with 6 bases between the two ends. The CDR3 runs to 12 residues. This CDR3 is CASRRDSYEQYF. CDR3 DNA: TGTGCCAGCAGACGCGACTCCTACGAGCAGTACTTC.

The CDR3 nucleotides are TGTGCCAGCAGTCCCGGGAGAGGCAATGAGCAGTTCTTC. Translation: CASSPGRGNEQFF. The chain employs TRBV6-1 and TRBJ2-1, with D possibly TRBD2 on 6 matching bases. Trimming took off 5 bases at V and 6 bases at J, with 11 bases between the two ends. Germline CDR1 reads MNHNS; CDR2 reads SASEGT. This CDR3 region has 13 residues.

CDR3: CASSRDTSRDTDTQYF. As DNA, the CDR3 is TGTGCCAGCAGCCGGGACACCTCCAGGGACACAGATACGCAGTATTTT. The chain uses TRBV14 and TRBJ2-3, with a possible D match to TRBD1 (6 bases). CDR3 size: 16 residues. V was trimmed by 4 bases and J by 2 bases, leaving 16 bases between them. CDR1 SGHDN and CDR2 FVKESK come from the germline V gene.

This clone was seen a few times. The chain couples TRBV27 to TRBJ2-7; TRBD1 aligns across 9 bases. CDR1 and CDR2 from the germline V gene are MNHEY and SMNVEV (reference sequence). CDR3 size: 13 residues. V was pared by 10 bases and J by 2 bases, with 6 bases of the junction left unmatched. The CDR3 protein is CATSGTGTYEQYF. Written as DNA, the CDR3 is TGTGCCACCTCGGGGACAGGGACCTACGAGCAGTACTTC.

The chain combines TRBV29-1 with TRBJ1-1, with 7 positions matching TRBD1. V shed 2 bases and J 1 base; nucleotides not matched to a gene: 1. The CDR3 is made up of 13 amino acids. The germline CDR1 and CDR2 sequences are SQVTM and ANQGSEA. CDR3 coding DNA: TGCAGCGTTGAACGGACAGGGAACACTGAAGCTTTCTTT. This codes for CSVERTGNTEAFF.

This clone was detected a few times. This sample also contains other DNA sequences that code for the same CDR3. The rearrangement joins TRBV5-1 to TRBJ2-7; the match to TRBD2 covers 10 bases. Per the germline V gene, CDR1 is SGHRS and CDR2 is YFSETQ. The CDR3 spans 15 residues. The V and J ends lost 4 bases and 2 bases, in that order; junction bases with no gene match: 6. Here the CDR3 reads CASSPRTSGPYEQYF. CDR3 coding DNA: TGCGCCAGCAGCCCGAGGACTAGCGGCCCCTACGAGCAGTACTTC.

The chain is built from TRBV19 and TRBJ1-1; D ambiguous. The germline gives CDR1 LNHDA, CDR2 SQIVND (reference sequence). The V end was cut by 2 bases, the J end by 1 base, with 8 bases between. The CDR3 is 14 residues long. The CDR3 protein is CASSILGANTEAFF. The CDR3 bases are TGTGCCAGTAGTATATTGGGAGCGAACACTGAAGCTTTCTTT. Drawing the rest from reference TRBV19 and TRBJ1-1, the complete variable domain is DGGITQSPKYLFRKEGQNVTLSCEQNLNHDAMYWYRQDPGQGLRLIYYSQIVNDFQKGDIAEGYSVSREKKESFPLTVTSAQKNPTAFYLCASSILGANTEAFFGQGTRLTVV.

This clone was seen just once. This CDR3 reads CASSLQSRHQFF. DNA of the CDR3: TGTGCCAGCAGCTTACAGTCCCGCCACCAGTTCTTC. The gene calls are TRBV5-4 and TRBJ2-1; D is undetermined. From germline, CDR1 is SGHNT and CDR2 YYREEE (reference sequence). Trimming left V 2 bases short and J 13 bases short, with 13 bases between. The CDR3 spans 12 residues.

This chain uses TRBV5-1 with TRBJ2-3; 14 bases agree with TRBD2. CDR3 length: 17 amino acids. After removal of 0 bases from V and 5 bases from J, the junction contained 5 bases not matched to a gene. The V gene's germline CDR1 is SGHRS and CDR2 YFSETQ. The CDR3 loop is CASSLGTSGRSRDTQYF. The CDR3 nucleotides are TGCGCCAGCAGCTTGGGGACTAGCGGGAGGTCGAGAGATACGCAGTATTTT. Drawing the rest from reference TRBV5-1 and TRBJ2-3, the complete variable domain is KAGVTQTPRYLIKTRGQQVTLSCSPISGHRSVSWYQQTPGQGLQFLFEYFSETQRNKGNFPGRFSGRQFSNSRSEMNVSTLELGDSALYLCASSLGTSGRSRDTQYFGPGTRLTVL.